The rows below give T cell receptor beta chains drawn from one sample of a study. Sequenced by immunoSEQ multiplex PCR; TCRdb stores in-frame clones only, minus some. This sample has around 50,000 clones, with roughly 93% found just once. The sequencing sample was made of PBMCs. The receptor source for this set is a man aged 40-49 years with rheumatoid arthritis. The CDR3 runs from the conserved cysteine through the conserved F or W. A D gene is named only where the DNA matches it firmly. Rows give clone size only sometimes, using once, few, many, or a class for an expanded clone.

TRBV7-9	-	-	TRBJ2-7	TGTGCCAGCAGCTTGGGGGACGAGCAGTACTTC	CASSLGDEQYF
TRBV7-9	-	TRBD1	TRBJ2-7	TGTGCCAGCAGCTTAGGAGGACAGGGAAGGGACGAGCAGTACTTC	CASSLGGQGRDEQYF
TRBV11-2	-	TRBD1	TRBJ2-5	TGTGCCAGCAGGGGGACAGACCAAGAGACCCAGTACTTC	CASRGTDQETQYF
TRBV5-1	-	-	TRBJ2-6	TGCGCCAGCAGCTTGGGACTGATCTCTGGGGCCAACGTCCTGACTTTC	CASSLGLISGANVLTF
TRBV28	-	-	TRBJ1-3	TGTGCCAGCAGCCCTCTCTCTAAGGGTTCTGGAAACACCATATATTTT	CASSPLSKGSGNTIYF
TRBV19	-	-	TRBJ2-7	TGTGCCAGTAGTACCTTTACAGGGTGGAACGAGCAGTACTTC	CASSTFTGWNEQYF
TRBV10-3	-	-	TRBJ1-2	TGTGCCATCAGTGGCTTACAGAATAACTATGGCTACACCTTC	CAISGLQNNYGYTF
TRBV6-2/TRBV6-3	-	-	TRBJ2-2	TGTGCCAGCAGTTACGGAACTCTCACCGGGGAGCTGTTTTTT	CASSYGTLTGELFF
TRBV9	-	TRBD2	TRBJ2-5	TGTGCCAGCAGCGTAGGGACTAGCGGGAGGAGGGAGACCCAGTACTTC	CASSVGTSGRRETQYF
TRBV3-1/TRBV3-2	-	TRBD2	TRBJ2-1	TGTGCCAGCAGCCAAGATCTGACTAGCGGGAGTTTCTACAATGAGCAGTTCTTC	CASSQDLTSGSFYNEQFF
TRBV10-2	-	-	TRBJ2-3	TGCGCCAGCAGTGAGGTGGGGAGATCCGGGGATACGCAGTATTTT	CASSEVGRSGDTQYF
TRBV3-1/TRBV3-2	once	-	TRBJ1-1	TGTGCCAGCAGCCAAGGGCGTGAGATGTCTGAAGCTTTCTTT	CASSQGREMSEAFF
TRBV11-3	-	TRBD2	TRBJ2-1	TGTGCCAGCAGCTTAGTTAGCGGGCTCGACAATGAGCAGTTCTTC	CASSLVSGLDNEQFF
TRBV14	-	TRBD1	TRBJ2-3	TGTGCCAGCAGCCAACGGACAGGCACCTCCACAGATACGCAGTATTTT	CASSQRTGTSTDTQYF
TRBV30	-	-	TRBJ1-5	TGTGCCTGGAGTGTACGAGGGATTAGCAATCAGCCCCAGCATTTT	CAWSVRGISNQPQHF
TRBV5-1	-	TRBD1	TRBJ1-1	TGCGCCAGCAGCTTGGGGGACAGGGAGTCTACTGAAGCTTTCTTT	CASSLGDRESTEAFF
TRBV5-1	-	-	TRBJ1-2	TGCGCCAGCAGCTGGGGCCTTGGTGGCTACACCTTC	CASSWGLGGYTF
TRBV6-5	-	-	TRBJ2-7	TGTGCCAGCAGTCAATCCGGGACAACCTACGAGCAGTACTTC	CASSQSGTTYEQYF
TRBV30	-	-	TRBJ2-4	TGTGCCTGGAGTGAGCCGGGGGCCAAAAACATTCAGTACTTC	CAWSEPGAKNIQYF
TRBV9	-	-	TRBJ1-3	TGTGCCAGCAGCGTTTCGACGGTCTACTCTGGAAACACCATATATTTT	CASSVSTVYSGNTIYF